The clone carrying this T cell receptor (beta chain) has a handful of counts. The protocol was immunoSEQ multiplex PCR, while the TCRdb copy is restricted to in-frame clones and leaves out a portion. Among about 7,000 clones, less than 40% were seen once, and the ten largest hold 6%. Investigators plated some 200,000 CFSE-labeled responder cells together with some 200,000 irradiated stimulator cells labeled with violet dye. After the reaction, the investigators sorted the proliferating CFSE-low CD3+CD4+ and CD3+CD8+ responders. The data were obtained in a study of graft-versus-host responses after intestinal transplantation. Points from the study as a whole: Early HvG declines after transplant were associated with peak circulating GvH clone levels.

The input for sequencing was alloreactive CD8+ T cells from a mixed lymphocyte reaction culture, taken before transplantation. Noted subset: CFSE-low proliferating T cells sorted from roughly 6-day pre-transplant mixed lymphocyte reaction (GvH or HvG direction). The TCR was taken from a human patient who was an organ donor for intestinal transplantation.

The CDR3 DNA sequence: TGTGCCAGCAGCTTAACGGACAGGAACCCGTACGAGCAGTACTTC. It specifies CASSLTDRNPYEQYF. This chain uses TRBV11-2 with TRBJ2-7, with 7 bases identical to TRBD1. Germline V gene sequence: CDR1 SGHAT, CDR2 FQNNGV. Trimming cost V 2 bases and J 4 bases; bases outside gene matches: 8. The CDR3 spans 15 residues.